Presented here are 29 T cell receptor beta chains from one specimen sequenced in a study of blood T cell repertoires in COVID-19. Produced via immunoSEQ multiplex PCR; TCRdb's table is partial and in-frame only. The sample shows some 350,000 clones, 89% of them seen only once. The sequencing input was peripheral blood. Receptors originate from a woman aged 25 to 39 with COVID-19, enrolled during active disease.

The rearrangement links TRBV29-1 to TRBJ1-3; possible D gene TRBD1, 5 bases. The CDR3 consists of 13 residues. The V gene's germline CDR1 is SQVTM and CDR2 ANQGSEA. Trimming stripped 7 bases from V and 0 bases from J, with 10 bases between. For the CDR3, the DNA is TGCAGCGGAGCAGGGATCTCTGGAAACACCATATATTTT. It encodes CSGAGISGNTIYF.

The rearrangement uses TRBV28 and TRBJ1-5; tentatively, D is TRBD1 (6 bases). Germline V gives CDR1 MDHEN, CDR2 SYDVKM. The CDR3 totals 15 residues. The CDR3 DNA sequence: TGTGGGGGAGGGACAACAACCTCACGCAATCAGCCCCAGCATTTT. Translated, it gives CGGGTTTSRNQPQHF. The whole variable domain, remainder taken from reference TRBV28 and TRBJ1-5, is DVKVTQSSRYLVKRTGEKVFLECVQDMDHENMFWYRQDPGLGLRLIYFSYDVKMKEKGDIPEGYSVSREKKERFSLILESASTNQTSMYLCGGGTTTSRNQPQHFGDGTRLSIL.

The rearrangement links TRBV21-1 to TRBJ1-6. TRBV21-1 represents a pseudogene. CDR3 length equals 17 residues. CDR3 coding DNA: TGTGCCAGCAGCCCCACCTGGGGGGTGGCCAATAATTCACCCCTCCACTTT. Amino acids: CASSPTWGVANNSPLHF.

The genes are TRBV2 and TRBJ1-2; 7 nucleotides match TRBD1. V dropped 6 bases and J dropped 7; count of bases not matched to a gene: 5. There are 12 residues in the CDR3. Germline CDR1 and CDR2: SNHLY and FYNNEI. CDR3 region: CASRTGTSGYTF. CDR3 DNA sequence: TGTGCCAGCAGGACAGGGACCTCTGGCTACACCTTC.

The chain uses TRBV19 and TRBJ2-7, with D tentatively TRBD2 (5 bases). CDR1 LNHDA and CDR2 SQIVND come from the germline V gene (reference sequence). This CDR3 spans 14 amino acids. V was cut by 4 bases and J by 5 bases, with 15 bases left in between. This CDR3 reads CASSRTLESDEQYV. In DNA, the CDR3 is TGTGCCAGTAGTAGGACTCTTGAATCGGACGAGCAGTACGTC.

V and J are TRBV5-4 and TRBJ2-3, with 8 bases identical to TRBD1. V shed 1 base and J 2 bases; nucleotides not matched to a gene: 3. The CDR3 is made up of 15 amino acids. Germline CDR1 SGHNT, CDR2 YYREEE (reference sequence). The CDR3 loop is CASSLRDRPTDTQYF. CDR3 nucleotide sequence: TGTGCCAGCAGCTTGAGGGACAGGCCCACAGATACGCAGTATTTT.

Turning to this clone: Likely a read error: the CDR3 ends without its conserved phenylalanine or tryptophan. It is unclear where the CDR3 begins or ends on the DNA, so no DNA is shown, and the CDR3 is as TCRdb lists it. This rearrangement joins TRBV19 to TRBJ1-1; TRBD1, as called in the table, went unchecked against the DNA. A total of 10 residues make up the CDR3, ends included. CDR1 LNHDA and CDR2 SQIVND come from the germline V gene (reference sequence). CDR3 amino acids: CASNPQQGDL.

The genes are TRBV5-1 and TRBJ1-2, with a possible D match to TRBD1 (5 bases). Germline-derived CDR1 and CDR2 are SGHRS and YFSETQ. The CDR3 sequence is 14 residues long. Trimming stripped 0 bases from V and 8 bases from J, with 14 bases between. The CDR3 sequence is CASSLGQGLKGYTF. For the CDR3, the DNA is TGCGCCAGCAGCTTGGGTCAGGGCTTGAAAGGCTACACCTTC. Looking up the rest from reference TRBV5-1 and TRBJ1-2 gives the full variable domain: KAGVTQTPRYLIKTRGQQVTLSCSPISGHRSVSWYQQTPGQGLQFLFEYFSETQRNKGNFPGRFSGRQFSNSRSEMNVSTLELGDSALYLCASSLGQGLKGYTFGSGTRLTVV.

This chain links TRBV12-3 or TRBV12-4 with TRBJ2-7; TRBD2 matches 9 bases. With V trimmed by 3 bases and J by 7 bases, 1 base remained unmatched. The CDR3 is 12 residues long. Here the CDR3 DNA reads TGTGCCAGCAGTTTGCGGGGGGGAGAGCAGTACTTC. It yields the protein CASSLRGGEQYF.

The chain links TRBV2 to TRBJ1-2, with 7 bases that match TRBD1. The CDR3 loop spans 13 amino acids. Germline-derived CDR1 and CDR2 are SNHLY and FYNNEI. J lost 4 bases, V lost 7 bases, and 6 bases had no gene match. The CDR3 region is CASTDRVLYGYTF. The DNA for the CDR3 is TGTGCCAGCACCGACAGGGTCCTCTATGGCTACACCTTC.

V usage is TRBV24-1 and J usage is TRBJ2-1, with 11 bases fitting TRBD2. The CDR3 spans 16 residues. Germline values: CDR1 KGHDR, CDR2 SFDVKD. The junction had 4 bases not matched to a gene; V was cut back by 3 bases and J by 4 bases. The CDR3 here is CATSDIGTSGYNEQFF. In DNA, the CDR3 is TGTGCCACCAGTGATATCGGGACTAGCGGTTACAATGAGCAGTTCTTC.

This rearrangement joins TRBV19 to TRBJ1-2; D unresolved. Germline loops: CDR1 LNHDA, CDR2 SQIVND (reference sequence). This CDR3 has 14 residues. V dropped 3 bases and J dropped 5 bases, with 13 bases sitting between them. The CDR3 reads CASSIIRPTYGYTF. For the CDR3, the DNA is TGTGCCAGTAGTATCATCAGGCCAACATATGGCTACACCTTC.

The V and J genes are TRBV20-1 and TRBJ2-7; TRBD2 matches 9 bases. The CDR3 runs 13 residues. Germline V gene lookup returns CDR1 DFQATT and CDR2 SNEGSKA (reference sequence). V shed 3 bases, J shed 4 bases, and the junction held 4 bases outside the gene matches. CDR3 sequence (DNA): TGCAGTGCTAGTAGCGGGGGAGGGTACGAGCAGTACTTC. This encodes CSASSGGGYEQYF.

V usage is TRBV4-1 and J usage is TRBJ2-2; a weak D match, TRBD1 (5 bases). The CDR3 contains 19 residues. The V end was cut by 0 bases, the J end by 4 bases, with 21 bases between. CDR1 and CDR2 (germline): MGHRA, YSYEKL. CDR3 amino acids: CASSQEGVRRLIVTGELFF. In DNA form, the CDR3 reads TGCGCCAGCAGCCAAGAAGGGGTCAGGCGCTTAATTGTCACCGGGGAGCTGTTTTTT.

V and J are TRBV5-1 and TRBJ2-5, with a weak D call TRBD2 (5 bases). The CDR3 consists of 14 residues. With 3 bases removed from V and 4 bases from J, the gap between germline ends came to 13 bases. Germline V gene data show CDR1 as SGHRS and CDR2 as YFSETQ. CDR3 nucleotides: TGCGCCAGCAGCTCCGCGGTGGCGGGAGAGACCCAGTACTTC. It translates to CASSSAVAGETQYF.

The CDR3 loop is CASSSPPGLGRDTQYF. The DNA for the CDR3 is TGTGCCAGCAGCTCCCCCCCGGGACTAGGTCGAGATACGCAGTATTTT. The chain combines TRBV7-2 with TRBJ2-3; TRBD2 matches at 8 bases. The germline gives CDR1 SGHTA, CDR2 FQGNSA. V trimming: 4 bases; J trimming: 5 bases; junction bases outside the gene matches: 11. The length of the CDR3 is 16 residues.

J is TRBJ2-1 and V is TRBV5-1; 10 bases line up with TRBD2. Germline CDR1 and CDR2: SGHRS and YFSETQ. V lost 4 bases and J lost 4; bases outside the gene matches: 8. CDR3 length: 16 amino acids. The CDR3 reads CASSLLAGEGYNEQFF. CDR3 DNA: TGCGCCAGCAGCCTCCTAGCGGGAGAAGGGTACAATGAGCAGTTCTTC.

The chain is built from TRBV14 and TRBJ2-1; D ambiguous. The CDR3 consists of 15 residues. Germline V gene sequence: CDR1 SGHDN, CDR2 FVKESK. Deletions cut 0 bases from V and 0 bases from J, with 6 bases between. The DNA for the CDR3 is TGTGCCAGCAGCCAAGATTCCCACTCCTACAATGAGCAGTTCTTC. This gives the protein CASSQDSHSYNEQFF.

The chain combines TRBV27 with TRBJ1-1; D unclear. V was clipped by 1 base and J by 4 bases, with 10 bases between them. Germline V gene lookup returns CDR1 MNHEY and CDR2 SMNVEV (reference sequence). CDR3 length equals 14 residues. The CDR3 is CASSLLETGTEAFF. In nucleotides, the CDR3 is TGTGCCAGCAGTTTATTGGAGACGGGCACTGAAGCTTTCTTT.

This chain links TRBV7-8 with TRBJ2-1; weak D call: TRBD2 (5 bases). CDR3 length equals 15 residues. Germline loops: CDR1 SGHVS, CDR2 FQNEAQ. The germline V and J ends were trimmed by 4 bases and 0 bases, with 10 bases remaining between them. In DNA form, the CDR3 reads TGTGCCAGCAGCTCGGACTGGGGCTCCTACAATGAGCAGTTCTTC. Residues: CASSSDWGSYNEQFF. The full variable domain, with the rest looked up from reference TRBV7-8 and TRBJ2-1, is GAGVSQSPRYKVAKRGQDVALRCDPISGHVSLFWYQQALGQGPEFLTYFQNEAQLDKSGLPSDRFFAERPEGSVSTLKIQRTQQEDSAVYLCASSSDWGSYNEQFFGPGTRLTVL.

The chain couples TRBV24-1 to TRBJ2-2; D possibly corresponds to TRBD1 (5 bases). The germline V gene encodes CDR1 KGHDR and CDR2 SFDVKD. This CDR3 comprises 12 residues. V lost 10 bases and J lost 4, with 9 bases in between. CDR3 sequence: CATTQGTGELFF. The CDR3 region has the DNA TGTGCCACAACTCAGGGCACCGGGGAGCTGTTTTTT.

V is TRBV6-2 or TRBV6-3 and J is TRBJ1-2; TRBD1 might be the D (6 bases). The CDR3 loop spans 14 amino acids. The germline V gene has CDR1 MNHEY and CDR2 SVGEGT. V was cut by 6 bases and J by 4 bases, with 15 bases left in between. In DNA form, the CDR3 reads TGTGCCAGCAGCTCTTACAGGGTGTCCTATGGCTACACCTTC. Encoded protein: CASSSYRVSYGYTF.

Here the CDR3 DNA reads TGTGCCAGCAGCGTAGCGGACAGTCCCTACGAGCAGTACTTC. The encoded protein is CASSVADSPYEQYF. The chain has TRBV9 and TRBJ2-7, with D possibly matching TRBD1 (6 bases). The CDR3 totals 14 residues. V was trimmed by 0 bases and J by 2 bases, leaving 9 bases between them. CDR1 is SGDLS and CDR2 is YYNGEE in the germline V gene.

The chain couples TRBV4-1 to TRBJ2-1; possible D gene TRBD2, 5 bases. The CDR3 spans 17 residues. CDR1 and CDR2 (germline): MGHRA, YSYEKL. V was clipped by 1 base and J by 3 bases, with 16 bases between them. CDR3 bases: TGCGCCAGCAGCCAAGGGGTCGCAGCTGGACTCTACAATGAGCAGTTCTTC. Its protein product is CASSQGVAAGLYNEQFF.

J is TRBJ1-4 and V is TRBV18; maybe TRBD1 (5 bases). With 2 bases removed from V and 8 bases from J, the gap between germline ends came to 12 bases. This CDR3 is 14 amino acids long. The germline gives CDR1 KGHSH, CDR2 LQKENI. CDR3 nucleotides: TGTGCCAGCTCACCAGGATTGACAGACGAAAAACTGTTTTTT. It translates to CASSPGLTDEKLFF.

The chain couples TRBV11-3 to TRBJ1-1; unclear D gene. Trimming pared 1 base from V and 4 bases from J, leaving 16 bases between. Germline V gene sequence: CDR1 SGHNT, CDR2 YENEEA. This CDR3 has 16 residues. The CDR3 spells CASSLGWRAAGTEAFF. The CDR3 DNA is TGTGCCAGCAGCTTAGGGTGGAGGGCGGCGGGCACTGAAGCTTTCTTT.

This rearrangement joins TRBV9 to TRBJ2-1, with TRBD1 matching over 8 bases. The CDR3 covers 15 residues. The junction had 8 bases not matched to a gene; V was cut back by 2 bases and J by 7 bases. The germline V gene has CDR1 SGDLS and CDR2 YYNGEE. The CDR3 region has the DNA TGTGCCAGCAGCGTGGTCGGACAGGGCGGGAATGAGCAGTTCTTC. This encodes CASSVVGQGGNEQFF.

The chain couples TRBV3-1 (or the pseudogene TRBV3-2) to TRBJ1-5; D uncertain. The germline gives CDR1 LGHDT, CDR2 YNNKEL (reference sequence). V lost 1 base and J 3 bases, leaving 4 bases between the germline ends. This CDR3 has 13 amino acids. The DNA of the CDR3 is TGTGCCAGCAGCCAAGTAGCCAATCAGCCCCAGCATTTT. Encoded protein: CASSQVANQPQHF.

The V gene is TRBV6-2 or TRBV6-3, the J gene TRBJ1-2; 8 positions match TRBD1. The CDR3 sequence is 15 residues long. CDR1 MNHEY and CDR2 SVGEGT come from the germline V gene. With 2 bases clipped from V and 5 bases from J, the junction kept 7 bases outside the gene matches. The CDR3 DNA is TGTGCCAGCAGTTACCCTGGGACAGGAGCGTATGGCTACACCTTC. Protein: CASSYPGTGAYGYTF.